The 12 T cell receptor beta chains reported below all come from one sample, sequenced in a study of T cells in Graves' hyperthyroidism and ophthalmopathy. TCR beta CDR3 region amplification was performed from RNA transcripts. The study used the HTBI primer set for a first-round RT-PCR of the TCR CDR3. TCRdb passed the multiplex PCR reads through MiXCR, listing each CDR3 protein once. The repertoire holds roughly 700,000 distinct CDR3 sequences, with about a third as singletons. Material for sequencing was blood. These receptors came from a woman in her forties with Graves' hyperthyroidism.

The table lists this clonotype with many counts. The chain is built from TRBV9 and TRBJ1-1; no definite D call. Trimming stripped 2 bases from V and 5 bases from J, with 10 bases between. The germline V gene has CDR1 SGDLS and CDR2 YYNGEE. The CDR3 consists of 13 residues. The CDR3 protein is CASSVGRSTEAFF. The CDR3 region has the DNA TGTGCCAGCAGCGTCGGCCGGAGTACTGAAGCTTTCTTT.

In this sample, this clonotype turned up a few times. DNA of the CDR3: TGTGCCAGCAGTAAGCCCGGGACAGGGACGGTCGGGGAGCTGTTTTTT. Amino acid sequence: CASSKPGTGTVGELFF. The V call is TRBV25-1, the J call TRBJ2-2; the match to TRBD1 covers 9 bases. The germline gives CDR1 MGHDK, CDR2 SYGVNS. The CDR3 is 16 residues long. The V segment lost 5 bases and the J segment 7 bases; nucleotides outside the gene matches: 11.

This clonotype was observed many times. CDR3 protein: CASSLDRVSGNTIYF. The CDR3 DNA sequence: TGTGCCAGCAGCCTCGACAGGGTTTCTGGAAACACCATATATTTT. The J gene is TRBJ1-3, the V gene TRBV7-3; 7 bases map to TRBD1. Per the germline V gene, CDR1 is SGHTA and CDR2 is FQGTGA. The CDR3 consists of 15 residues. Unmatched junction bases numbered 5, after V lost 5 bases and J lost 1 base.

Remarks on this clonotype: The conserved phenylalanine or tryptophan is not found at the CDR3 terminus, so this likely reflects a read error. It is unclear where the CDR3 begins or ends on the DNA, so no DNA is shown, and the CDR3 is as TCRdb lists it. Here the CDR3 reads CASSPERAGANVLVL. The gene calls are TRBV19 and TRBJ2-6. Ends included, the CDR3 has 15 residues. Germline V gives CDR1 LNHDA, CDR2 SQIVND (reference sequence).

The rearrangement joins TRBV2 to TRBJ1-3; D unclear. Per germline, CDR1 SNHLY and CDR2 FYNNEI. The CDR3 is 14 amino acids. With 8 bases removed from V and 0 bases from J, the gap between germline ends came to 11 bases. DNA for the CDR3: TGTGCCAGCTTGGACCAACTCTCTGGAAACACCATATATTTT. Its protein product is CASLDQLSGNTIYF.

The table lists this clonotype with a few counts. This chain links TRBV19 with TRBJ2-6; 10 bases are shared with TRBD1. Germline lookup yields CDR1 LNHDA and CDR2 SQIVND (reference sequence). The CDR3 loop spans 17 amino acids. Trimming at V came to 5 bases and at J to 1 base, leaving 5 bases not matched to a gene. CDR3 sequence (DNA): TGTGCCAGTAGTCCCGGGACAGGGGCATCTGGGGCCAACGTCCTGACTTTC. Protein sequence: CASSPGTGASGANVLTF.

The table lists this clonotype with many counts. The chain employs TRBV12-3 or TRBV12-4 and TRBJ1-3; D is undetermined. Between the trimmed V and J ends, which lost 2 bases and 6 bases, there was a span of 2 bases. The length of the CDR3 is 11 residues. The CDR3 DNA reads as TGTGCCAGCAGTTTACAAAACACCATATATTTT. It translates to CASSLQNTIYF.

In this sample, this clonotype turned up many times. The chain uses TRBV9 and TRBJ2-7; D perhaps matches TRBD2 (6 bases). The CDR3 has 14 amino acids. V was cut by 0 bases and J by 5 bases, with 12 bases left in between. Germline CDR1 SGDLS, CDR2 YYNGEE. The CDR3 reads CASSVGGDFHEQYF. The CDR3 region has the DNA TGTGCCAGCAGCGTAGGGGGGGACTTCCACGAGCAGTACTTC.

A note on this clonotype: One junction end does not reproduce the germline sequence, and a read error may be involved. The J gene is TRBJ1-1, the V gene TRBV7-9; possible D gene TRBD1, 6 bases. The CDR3 contains 15 residues. Germline CDR1 and CDR2: SEHNR and FQNEAQ (reference sequence). DNA of the CDR3: TGTGCCAGCAGCTCGAGCCGGGACATAAACACTGAAACTTTCTTT. It specifies CASSSSRDINTETFF.

This clonotype was observed many times. The chain uses TRBV29-1 and TRBJ2-7; 13 bases align to TRBD2. The CDR3 sequence is 16 residues long. Germline V gene sequence: CDR1 SQVTM, CDR2 ANQGSEA. Trimming removed 1 base from V and 3 bases from J; junction bases left unmatched: 6. Here the CDR3 DNA reads TGCAGCGTTGAAGGGCTAGGGACTAGCGGGGACTACGAGCAGTACTTC. This codes for CSVEGLGTSGDYEQYF.

The sample holds a few counts of this clonotype. This sequence joins TRBV20-1 and TRBJ1-5; TRBD1 is a possible D gene (5 bases). Germline V lookup: CDR1 DFQATT, CDR2 SNEGSKA (reference sequence). The length of the CDR3 is 15 residues. The V and J ends lost 1 base and 3 bases respectively, with 13 bases between them. The CDR3 DNA reads TGCAGTGCTAGAGGAAGAGGGACCTACAATCAGCCCCAGCATTTT. It codes for CSARGRGTYNQPQHF.

The CDR3 bases are TGTGCCAGCAGTCCGGACGGGGGGGGGGCCCAGTACTTC. Translation gives CASSPDGGGAQYF. The V and J genes are TRBV6-1 and TRBJ2-5, with 8 bases aligning to TRBD2. Germline trimming cut 5 bases from V and 9 bases from J; bases unmatched to any gene: 8. Germline CDR1 reads MNHNS; CDR2 reads SASEGT. This CDR3 spans 13 amino acids.